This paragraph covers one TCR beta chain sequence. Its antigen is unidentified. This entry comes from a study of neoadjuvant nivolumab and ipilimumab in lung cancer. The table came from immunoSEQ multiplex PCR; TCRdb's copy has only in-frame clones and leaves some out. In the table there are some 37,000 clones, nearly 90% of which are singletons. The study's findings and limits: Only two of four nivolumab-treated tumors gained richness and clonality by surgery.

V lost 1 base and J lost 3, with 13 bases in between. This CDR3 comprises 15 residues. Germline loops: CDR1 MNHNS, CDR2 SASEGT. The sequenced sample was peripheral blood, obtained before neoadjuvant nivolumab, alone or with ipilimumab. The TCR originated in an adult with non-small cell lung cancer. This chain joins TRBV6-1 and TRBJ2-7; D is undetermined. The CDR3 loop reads CASSEVGVTFYEQYF. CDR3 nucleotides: TGTGCCAGCAGTGAAGTGGGTGTGACTTTCTACGAGCAGTACTTC.